This TCR beta chain comes out of a study of PD-1 blockade in classical Hodgkin lymphoma. Study-level points and caveats: Newly diagnosed patients had baseline TCR diversity that was reportedly lower than that of healthy donors. Causes of the repertoire differences remain undefined, possibly disease activity or prior therapy.

The CDR3 has 14 amino acids. V lost 0 bases, J lost 4 bases, and 10 bases lay in between. The germline V gene encodes CDR1 SGHNT and CDR2 YYREEE (reference sequence). Time point indicated: newly diagnosed, previously untreated cHL patient sample. Produced via immunoSEQ multiplex PCR; TCRdb's table is partial and in-frame only. The data show about 17,000 clones, about nine tenths seen once. This clone was detected once. The antigen is not known. This chain links TRBV5-4 with TRBJ2-5; tentatively, D is TRBD1 (5 bases). This clonotype was obtained from a human donor with classical Hodgkin lymphoma. Material for sequencing was peripheral blood mononuclear cells (PBMCs). The CDR3, as DNA: TGTGCCAGCAGCTTGGTGGGGCGCGTAGAGACCCAGTACTTC. Protein: CASSLVGRVETQYF. The full variable domain, rest sourced from reference TRBV5-4 and TRBJ2-5, is ETGVTQSPTHLIKTRGQQVTLRCSSQSGHNTVSWYQQALGQGPQFIFQYYREEENGRGNFPPRFSGLQFPNYSSELNVNALELDDSALYLCASSLVGRVETQYFGPGTRLLVL.